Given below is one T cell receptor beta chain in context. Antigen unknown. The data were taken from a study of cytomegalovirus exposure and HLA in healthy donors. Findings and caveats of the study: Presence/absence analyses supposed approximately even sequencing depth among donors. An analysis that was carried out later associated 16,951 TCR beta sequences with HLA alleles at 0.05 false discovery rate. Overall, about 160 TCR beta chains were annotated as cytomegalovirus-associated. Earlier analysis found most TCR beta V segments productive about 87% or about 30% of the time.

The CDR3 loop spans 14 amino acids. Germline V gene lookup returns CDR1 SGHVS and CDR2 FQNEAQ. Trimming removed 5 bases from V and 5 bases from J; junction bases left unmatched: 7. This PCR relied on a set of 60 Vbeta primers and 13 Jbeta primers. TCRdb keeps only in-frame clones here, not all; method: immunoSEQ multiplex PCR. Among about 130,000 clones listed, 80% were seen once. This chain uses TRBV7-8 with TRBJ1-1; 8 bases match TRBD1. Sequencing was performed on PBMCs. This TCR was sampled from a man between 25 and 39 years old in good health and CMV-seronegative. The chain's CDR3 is CASSLSNRGTEAFF. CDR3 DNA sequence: TGTGCCAGCAGCCTCTCTAACAGGGGGACTGAAGCTTTCTTT. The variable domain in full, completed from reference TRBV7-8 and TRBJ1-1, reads GAGVSQSPRYKVAKRGQDVALRCDPISGHVSLFWYQQALGQGPEFLTYFQNEAQLDKSGLPSDRFFAERPEGSVSTLKIQRTQQEDSAVYLCASSLSNRGTEAFFGQGTRLTVV.